The TCR beta chain under discussion was sequenced for a study of blood T cell repertoires in COVID-19. About the research overall: T cells, B-cell-depleted T cells, or PBMCs supplied cDNA or gDNA.

In the original analysis: Estimation of nucleated cell counts relied on the amplification of reference gene primers. Sequenced by immunoSEQ multiplex PCR; TCRdb stores in-frame clones only, minus some. The D gene and trimming were derived from the DNA, and the V and J assignments and clone size from that table. The sample holds 220,000 or so clones, under 90% seen once. Between the trimmed V and J ends, which lost 3 bases and 7 bases, there was a span of 10 bases. CDR3 length: 13 amino acids. Germline V CDR1 and CDR2: DFQATT, SNEGSKA (reference sequence). The receptor's source is a woman in her sixties who had recovered from COVID-19. The V gene is TRBV20-1, the J gene TRBJ1-6; the D gene is possibly TRBD1 (5 bases). Material for sequencing was PBMCs or T cells enriched from blood (not recorded which). The CDR3 DNA is TGCAGTGCTAGTGCGACAGCCAATTCACCCCTCCACTTT. Translation gives CSASATANSPLHF.